This T cell receptor (beta chain) was recovered during a study of cytomegalovirus exposure and HLA in healthy donors. Study-wide background: A previous analysis identified more than 100 million unique TCR beta sequences derived from some 200 million T cells.

60 Vbeta and 13 Jbeta primers were used in PCR. In the original processing: Later, roughly 86 million unique TCR beta chains were counted in an analysis, and some 9.9 million of them were shared. The method was immunoSEQ multiplex PCR; TCRdb's version includes in-frame clones alone and lacks a portion of them. That table gives V, J and clone size, and the DNA gave D and trimming. The data contain approximately 120,000 clones, over 70% of them singletons. The CDR3 runs to 10 residues. CDR1 SQVTM and CDR2 ANQGSEA come from the germline V gene. The ends were cut back, 7 bases at V and 9 bases at J, with 12 bases in the middle.

This chain joins TRBV29-1 and TRBJ1-1, with D possibly being TRBD1 (6 bases). The sequence was collected from a young man in good health and CMV-seropositive. The sequenced sample consisted of PBMCs. CDR3 in amino acids: CSARTEKAFF. The CDR3 region has the DNA TGCAGCGCCAGGACAGAGAAAGCTTTCTTT.